A single sample is the source of the 30 T cell receptor beta chains below, sequenced in a study of low-dose radiotherapy and immunotherapy resistance in tumors (dated by TCRdb to 2022 to 2024). The time point label corresponds to: before trial treatment. TCRdb records Illumina HiSeq 2500 as the sequencer. Superscript III and a set of TRAV- and TRBV-specific primers were used to synthesize first-strand cDNA, so that both TCRalpha and TCRbeta chains were covered. An approximately 20-cycle PCR with Phusion amplified the TCRs, pairing a constant-region primer with the adapter that was attached to the V primers. The raw public data were reprocessed by TCRdb itself: fastp quality trimming at Q25, MiXCR clonotype calling, in-frame beta chains only. Rows are combined by CDR3 protein, so each entry shows the most common genes and DNA. The sample contains about 82,000 distinct CDR3 sequences, under 20% of them found a single time. The ten top clones hold more than 4.5% of the sample.

The sample consisted of PBMCs, taken before treatment. These receptor sequences come from a male donor with prostate cancer.

The table lists this clonotype with a count of one. A far larger clone is one base from this, pointing to a likely read error. The rearrangement joins TRBV29-1 to TRBJ2-1, with a weak D call TRBD1 (7 bases). CDR1 and CDR2 (germline): SQVTM, ANQGSEA. V lost 6 bases and J lost 10, with 19 bases in between. The CDR3 is made up of 13 amino acids. CDR3 residues: CSVLGGQTHEQFF. The DNA for the CDR3 is TGCAGCGTACTGGGGGGACAGACCCACGAGCAGTTCTTC.

Points on this clonotype: It differs at one base from a far larger clone, so likely a read error. The chain recombines TRBV18 with TRBJ2-1; TRBD1 aligns across 7 bases. The CDR3 consists of 16 residues. Germline V gene lookup returns CDR1 KGHSH and CDR2 LQKENI. For the CDR3, the DNA is TGTGCCAGCAGCCCAGGGGGTGCAGGGGCGGACAATGGGCAGTTCTTC. It is translated as CASSPGGAGADNGQFF.

This clonotype has ten or more counts. This chain uses TRBV3-1 with TRBJ2-6, with D maybe TRBD2 (7 bases). V was pared by 3 bases and J by 0 bases, with 15 bases between. This CDR3 has 18 residues. In germline, CDR1 is LGHDT, CDR2 YNNKEL (reference sequence). CDR3 amino acids: CASSQGGARISGANVLTF. The CDR3, as DNA: TGTGCCAGCAGCCAGGGGGGGGCCCGAATCTCTGGGGCCAACGTCCTGACTTTC. The complete variable domain, with remaining parts taken from reference TRBV3-1 and TRBJ2-6, reads DTAVSQTPKYLVTQMGNDKSIKCEQNLGHDTMYWYKQDSKKFLKIMFSYNNKELIINETVPNRFSPKSPDKAHLNLHINSLELGDSAVYFCASSQGGARISGANVLTFGAGSRLTVL.

As to this clonotype: It differs at one base from a far larger clone, so likely a read error. This chain joins TRBV7-2 and TRBJ2-7; 7 nucleotides agree with TRBD2. With 5 bases clipped from V and 7 bases from J, the junction kept 17 bases outside the gene matches. Per the germline V gene, CDR1 is SGHTA and CDR2 is FQGNSA. There are 16 residues in the CDR3. The CDR3, as DNA: TGTGCCAGCAGCCGTAGGCGGGGGAGCTCCTACAATGAGCAGTACTTC. Its translation: CASSRRRGSSYNEQYF.

The chain couples TRBV2 to TRBJ2-2, with TRBD2 matching over 7 bases. CDR1 is SNHLY, CDR2 FYNNEI, per germline. The CDR3 is 13 residues long. V lost 8 bases, J lost 4 bases, and 4 bases stayed unmatched. CDR3 sequence: CASSWTSTGELFF. CDR3 in DNA: TGTGCCAGCTCTTGGACTAGCACCGGGGAGCTGTTTTTT.

This clonotype came up many times. The rearrangement links TRBV6-8 to TRBJ2-4, with TRBD2 matching 8 bases. The V segment lost 3 bases and the J segment 7 bases; nucleotides outside the gene matches: 8. The CDR3 length is 15 residues. The V gene's germline CDR1 is MNHGY and CDR2 SAAAGT. The CDR3: CASSYRRGGPNIQYF. The CDR3 coding sequence is TGTGCCAGCAGTTATCGTCGGGGGGGCCCGAACATTCAGTACTTC.

In the case of this clonotype: At one end the junction does not follow the germline gene, possibly because of a read error. The V gene is TRBV4-1, the J gene TRBJ2-1; D may be TRBD2 (7 bases). The CDR3 length is 14 residues. CDR1 and CDR2 from the germline V gene are MGHRA and YSYEKL. The CDR3 DNA sequence: TGTGCCAGCAGCCAAATTGGGGGGGCTAATGAGCAGTTCTTC. It is translated as CASSQIGGANEQFF.

Comments on this clonotype: Since a far larger clone is one base different, this is likely a read error. This rearrangement joins TRBV5-4 to TRBJ2-7, with D unresolved. Germline V gives CDR1 SGHNT, CDR2 YYREEE (reference sequence). The CDR3 extends over 15 amino acids. Trimming took 2 bases from V and 7 from J, leaving 19 bases between them. The CDR3 reads CASSFNIIGYNEQYF. The CDR3 bases are TGTGCCAGCAGCTTCAATATAATCGGGTACAATGAGCAGTACTTC.

This clonotype was observed many times. The J gene is TRBJ2-3, the V gene TRBV3-1; 7 bases fit TRBD1. Per the germline V gene, CDR1 is LGHDT and CDR2 is YNNKEL (reference sequence). The CDR3 consists of 15 residues. The junction had 7 bases not matched to a gene; V was cut back by 7 bases and J by 0 bases. The CDR3 coding sequence is TGTGCCAGCAACCTAAGGACAGGCAGCACAGATACGCAGTATTTT. It translates to CASNLRTGSTDTQYF.

This clonotype was picked up many times. The CDR3 coding sequence is TGTGCCAGCAGCTTATCCGGAGAGGAAGGCTACACCTTC. Residues: CASSLSGEEGYTF. This rearrangement joins TRBV7-2 to TRBJ1-2; D is uncertain. The germline CDR1 and CDR2 sequences are SGHTA and FQGNSA. V was trimmed by 2 bases and J by 8 bases, leaving 12 bases between them. CDR3 length equals 13 residues.

This clonotype was seen at least ten times. The gene calls are TRBV28 and TRBJ2-3; 9 bases fit TRBD1. The CDR3 is made up of 16 amino acids. V lost 5 bases, J lost 4 bases, and 10 bases stayed unmatched. The germline V gene encodes CDR1 MDHEN and CDR2 SYDVKM. As DNA, the CDR3 is TGTGCCAGCAGTCCACCGACAGGGGGTCAGGCAGATACGCAGTATTTT. This sequence encodes CASSPPTGGQADTQYF.

The V call is TRBV6-2 or TRBV6-3, the J call TRBJ2-5; 7 bases agree with TRBD1. The germline V gene has CDR1 MNHEY and CDR2 SVGEGT. With V trimmed by 2 bases and J by 2 bases, 2 bases remained unmatched. The CDR3 contains 14 residues. CDR3: CASSYPGQQETQYF. The CDR3 coding sequence is TGTGCCAGCAGTTACCCGGGACAGCAAGAGACCCAGTACTTC.

Note on this clonotype: A far larger clone is only one base removed, so a read error is likely. This sequence joins TRBV5-5 and TRBJ2-7; 9 nucleotides line up with TRBD2. Germline loops: CDR1 SGHKS, CDR2 YYEKEE (reference sequence). V was clipped by 0 bases and J by 7 bases; unmatched bases: 14. The CDR3 length is 17 residues. Written as DNA, the CDR3 is TGTGCCAGCAGCTTGGCCGGCGGGGGGGGTTCCTACAATGAGCAGTACTTC. Amino acids: CASSLAGGGGSYNEQYF. Variable domain in full (rest from reference TRBV5-5 and TRBJ2-7): DAGVTQSPTHLIKTRGQQVTLRCSPISGHKSVSWYQQVLGQGPQFIFQYYEKEERGRGNFPDRFSARQFPNYSSELNVNALLLGDSALYLCASSLAGGGGSYNEQYFGPGTRLTVT.

This clonotype has at least ten counts. The CDR3 here is CASSLENQPQHF. CDR3 DNA: TGTGCCAGCAGCTTAGAAAATCAGCCCCAGCATTTT. The chain has TRBV5-4 and TRBJ1-5; D remains unclear. Germline lookup yields CDR1 SGHNT and CDR2 YYREEE (reference sequence). The V and J ends lost 2 bases and 4 bases respectively, with 4 bases between them. CDR3 length equals 12 residues.

This clonotype was detected many times. The gene calls are TRBV6-5 and TRBJ1-2; possibly TRBD1 for D (6 bases). Deletions cut 6 bases from V and 1 base from J, with 15 bases between. Germline V gene data show CDR1 as MNHEY and CDR2 as SVGAGI. The CDR3 extends over 15 amino acids. CDR3 amino acids: CASRAQGLVNYGYTF. CDR3 sequence (DNA): TGTGCCAGCAGGGCACAGGGATTGGTTAACTATGGCTACACCTTC.

This clonotype was counted at least ten times. The chain recombines TRBV20-1 with TRBJ2-5, with 7 bases lining up with TRBD2. CDR1 is DFQATT, CDR2 SNEGSKA, per germline (reference sequence). V lost 5 bases, J lost 3 bases, and 3 bases stayed unmatched. The CDR3 is 12 amino acids. In nucleotides, the CDR3 is TGCAGTGCTTCCCTAGCGGAAGAGACCCAGTACTTC. Translation gives CSASLAEETQYF.

With regard to this clonotype: This likely reflects a read error, since a far larger clone is one base away. This sequence joins TRBV6-2 or TRBV6-3 and TRBJ1-4; D is possibly TRBD1 (5 bases). The CDR3 length is 17 residues. Trimming removed 8 bases from V and 7 bases from J, with 26 bases in between. Germline CDR1 is MNHEY and CDR2 is SVGEGT. The CDR3 is CASGDRGRAYGVEKLFF. Here the CDR3 DNA reads TGTGCCAGCGGTGATCGGGGCCGGGCGTATGGTGTTGAAAAACTGTTTTTT.

At least ten counts were recorded for this clonotype. This sequence joins TRBV4-1 and TRBJ2-3; no clear D. The CDR3 runs to 15 residues. The germline CDR1 and CDR2 sequences are MGHRA and YSYEKL. Trimming shortened V by 0 bases and J by 0 bases, and 7 bases separated the two germline ends. This chain's CDR3 is CASSQDPASTDTQYF. Written as DNA, the CDR3 is TGCGCCAGCAGCCAAGATCCAGCAAGCACAGATACGCAGTATTTT.

This clonotype was seen many times. The genes are TRBV20-1 and TRBJ1-5; possible D gene TRBD1, 6 bases. CDR3 size: 15 residues. The V end lost 6 bases, the J end lost 4 bases, and 19 bases lay between the germline ends. Germline V gives CDR1 DFQATT, CDR2 SNEGSKA (reference sequence). CDR3 in amino acids: CSALQRRGTNQPQHF. The CDR3 DNA reads as TGCAGTGCGCTGCAACGGAGGGGGACAAATCAGCCCCAGCATTTT.

This clonotype has at least ten counts. CDR3 sequence reads: CASSLVDSYNSPLHF. The DNA of the CDR3 is TGTGCCAGCAGTTTAGTAGACTCCTATAATTCACCCCTCCACTTT. The V call is TRBV28, the J call TRBJ1-6; D not resolved. The V gene lost 2 bases and the J gene lost 0 bases, with 5 bases spanning the gap. In germline, CDR1 is MDHEN, CDR2 SYDVKM. This CDR3 has 15 amino acids.

The V call is TRBV21-1, the J call TRBJ2-7. TRBV21-1 is given as a pseudogene. There are 13 residues in the CDR3. CDR3 in DNA: TGTGCCAGCAGCAAAGAACTGGTTTACGAGCAGTACTTC. Translating it yields CASSKELVYEQYF.

This clonotype was seen many times. The chain recombines TRBV19 with TRBJ2-3, with 8 bases that match TRBD1. The CDR3 totals 13 residues. With V trimmed by 10 bases and J by 1 base, 4 bases remained unmatched. Germline values: CDR1 LNHDA, CDR2 SQIVND (reference sequence). CDR3 region: CATGQGGTDTQYF. The DNA for the CDR3 is TGTGCCACCGGACAGGGCGGCACAGATACGCAGTATTTT.

In its sample, this clonotype was seen many times. The chain is built from TRBV11-1 and TRBJ2-6, with a weak D call TRBD1 (6 bases). The V end lost 4 bases, the J end lost 3 bases, and 10 bases lay between the germline ends. Germline CDR1 reads SGHAT; CDR2 reads FQDESV (reference sequence). The CDR3 spans 15 residues. Here the CDR3 reads CASSSRGFGANVLTF. The CDR3, as DNA: TGTGCCAGCAGCTCGAGGGGGTTTGGGGCCAACGTCCTGACTTTC.

This clonotype was seen ten or more times. The genes are TRBV20-1 and TRBJ1-5; D call uncertain. The CDR3 spans 16 residues. Trimming cost V 0 bases and J 0 bases, with 12 bases left between them. CDR1 DFQATT and CDR2 SNEGSKA come from the germline V gene (reference sequence). In DNA, the CDR3 is TGCAGTGCTAGAGATGAGAACGGTTATAGCAATCAGCCCCAGCATTTT. Its translation is CSARDENGYSNQPQHF.

This clonotype was seen repeatedly, ten times or more. The rearrangement joins TRBV10-1 to TRBJ2-3; 11 bases fit TRBD2. V was pared by 0 bases and J by 0 bases, with 2 bases of the junction left unmatched. The CDR3 loop spans 17 amino acids. Germline V gene sequence: CDR1 WNHNN, CDR2 SYGVQD (reference sequence). CDR3 in DNA: TGCGCCAGCAGTGAGTCGGGACTAGCGGCTAGCACAGATACGCAGTATTTT. The encoded protein is CASSESGLAASTDTQYF.

This clonotype was seen many times. The chain joins TRBV28 to TRBJ2-2; 12 bases map to TRBD2. The ends lost 6 bases at V and 4 bases at J; junction bases unmatched: 15. This CDR3 is built from 19 residues. Looked up from germline, CDR1 is MDHEN and CDR2 is SYDVKM. The CDR3 protein is CASRAGGPPGLAGTGELFF. The CDR3 coding sequence is TGTGCCAGCAGGGCCGGAGGCCCCCCGGGACTAGCGGGCACCGGGGAGCTGTTTTTT.

This clonotype has more than one count but fewer than ten. The chain couples TRBV7-6 to TRBJ1-1; D is undetermined. Trimming pared 2 bases from V and 4 bases from J, leaving 20 bases between. CDR3 size: 17 residues. Germline V CDR1 and CDR2: SGHVS, FNYEAQ. The CDR3, as DNA: TGTGCCAGCAGCTTACGGGGAAACCGGCAATCGGGCACTGAAGCTTTCTTT. Protein sequence: CASSLRGNRQSGTEAFF.

This chain uses TRBV4-2 with TRBJ2-1; 11 nucleotides match TRBD2. The CDR3 length is 18 residues. V was pared by 0 bases and J by 1 base, with 5 bases of the junction left unmatched. Germline V gene sequence: CDR1 LGHNA, CDR2 YNFKEQ. The CDR3 region has the DNA TGTGCCAGCAGCCAAGAGACTAGCGGGGTGGGATCCTACAATGAGCAGTTCTTC. Protein: CASSQETSGVGSYNEQFF.

There are many counts of this clonotype. This rearrangement joins TRBV20-1 to TRBJ2-7; D gene unclear. CDR3 length: 14 amino acids. Germline assignment: CDR1 DFQATT and CDR2 SNEGSKA (reference sequence). Trimming removed 0 bases at V and 2 bases at J, with 11 bases between. CDR3 sequence: CSARDQASTYEQYF. CDR3 sequence (DNA): TGCAGTGCTAGAGATCAGGCCAGCACCTACGAGCAGTACTTC.

The rearrangement uses TRBV28 and TRBJ2-7, with a tentative D call TRBD1 (6 bases). Germline CDR1 and CDR2: MDHEN and SYDVKM. The V gene lost 3 bases and the J gene lost 2 bases, with 11 bases spanning the gap. CDR3 size: 14 residues. As DNA, the CDR3 is TGTGCCAGCAGTTTGCTCGCAGGGGCCTACGAGCAGTACTTC. It specifies CASSLLAGAYEQYF.